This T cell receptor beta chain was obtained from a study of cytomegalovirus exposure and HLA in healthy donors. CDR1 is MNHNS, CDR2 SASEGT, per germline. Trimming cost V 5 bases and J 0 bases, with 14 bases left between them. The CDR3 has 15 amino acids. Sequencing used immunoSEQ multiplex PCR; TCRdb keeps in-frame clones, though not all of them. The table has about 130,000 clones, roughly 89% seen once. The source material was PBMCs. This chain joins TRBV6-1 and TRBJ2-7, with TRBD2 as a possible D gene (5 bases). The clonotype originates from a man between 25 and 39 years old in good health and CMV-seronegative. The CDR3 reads CASSHQDGISYEQYF. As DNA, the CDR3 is TGTGCCAGCAGTCATCAGGACGGGATCTCCTACGAGCAGTACTTC.